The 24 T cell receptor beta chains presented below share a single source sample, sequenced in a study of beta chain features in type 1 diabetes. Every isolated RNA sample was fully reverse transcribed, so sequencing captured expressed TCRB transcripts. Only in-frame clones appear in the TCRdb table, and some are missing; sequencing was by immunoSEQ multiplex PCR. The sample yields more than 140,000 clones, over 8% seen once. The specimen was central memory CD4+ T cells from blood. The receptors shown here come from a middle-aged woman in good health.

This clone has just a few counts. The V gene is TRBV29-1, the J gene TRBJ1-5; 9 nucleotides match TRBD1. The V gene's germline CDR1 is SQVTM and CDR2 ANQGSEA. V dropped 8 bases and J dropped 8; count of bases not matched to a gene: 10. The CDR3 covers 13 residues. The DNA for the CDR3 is TGCAGCATTGCCGGGACAGGGTCTGAGCCCCAGCATTTT. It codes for CSIAGTGSEPQHF.

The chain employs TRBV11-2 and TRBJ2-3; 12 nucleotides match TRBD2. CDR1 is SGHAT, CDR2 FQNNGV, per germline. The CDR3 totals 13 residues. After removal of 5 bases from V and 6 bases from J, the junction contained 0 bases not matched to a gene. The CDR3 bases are TGTGCCAGCAGCCTAGCGGGGGGGGATACGCAGTATTTT. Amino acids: CASSLAGGDTQYF.

The CDR3 reads CASRLTGAYEQYF. As DNA, the CDR3 is TGTGCCAGCAGACTAACAGGAGCCTACGAGCAGTACTTC. The V call is TRBV7-2, the J call TRBJ2-7; possibly TRBD1 for D (5 bases). The length of the CDR3 is 13 residues. Trimming took off 6 bases at V and 2 bases at J, with 11 bases between the two ends. In germline, CDR1 is SGHTA, CDR2 FQGNSA.

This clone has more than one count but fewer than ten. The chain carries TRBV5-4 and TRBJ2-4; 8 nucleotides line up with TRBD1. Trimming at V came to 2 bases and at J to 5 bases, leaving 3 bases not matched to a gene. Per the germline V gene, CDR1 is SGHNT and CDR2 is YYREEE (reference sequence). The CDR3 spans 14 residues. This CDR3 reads CASSLAGGQNIQYF. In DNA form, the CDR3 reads TGTGCCAGCAGCTTAGCAGGGGGCCAAAACATTCAGTACTTC.

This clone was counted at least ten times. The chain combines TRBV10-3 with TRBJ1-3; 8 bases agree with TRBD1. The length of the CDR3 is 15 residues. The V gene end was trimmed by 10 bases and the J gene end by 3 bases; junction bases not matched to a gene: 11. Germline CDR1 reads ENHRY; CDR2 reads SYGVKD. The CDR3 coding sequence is TGTGCCACAACCGGGACAGGCCGGGGTGGAAACACCATATATTTT. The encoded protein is CATTGTGRGGNTIYF.

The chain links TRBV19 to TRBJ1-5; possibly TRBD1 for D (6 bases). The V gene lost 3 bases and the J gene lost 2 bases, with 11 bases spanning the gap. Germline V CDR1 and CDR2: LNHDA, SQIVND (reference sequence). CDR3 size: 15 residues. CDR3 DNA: TGTGCCAGTAGTATGGCAGGGGCCGGCAATCAGCCCCAGCATTTT. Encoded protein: CASSMAGAGNQPQHF.

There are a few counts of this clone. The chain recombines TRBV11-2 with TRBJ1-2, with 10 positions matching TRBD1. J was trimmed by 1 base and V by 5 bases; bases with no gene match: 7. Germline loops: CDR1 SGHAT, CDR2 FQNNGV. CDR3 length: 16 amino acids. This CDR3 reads CASSRDRGLDNYGYTF. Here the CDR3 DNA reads TGTGCCAGCAGCCGGGACAGGGGTCTCGATAACTATGGCTACACCTTC.

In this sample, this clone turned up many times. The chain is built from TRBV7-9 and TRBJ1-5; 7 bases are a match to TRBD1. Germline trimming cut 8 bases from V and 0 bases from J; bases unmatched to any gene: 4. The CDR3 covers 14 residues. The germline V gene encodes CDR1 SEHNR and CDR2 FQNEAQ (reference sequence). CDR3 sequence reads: CASGTDNSNQPQHF. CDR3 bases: TGTGCCAGCGGGACAGACAATAGCAATCAGCCCCAGCATTTT.

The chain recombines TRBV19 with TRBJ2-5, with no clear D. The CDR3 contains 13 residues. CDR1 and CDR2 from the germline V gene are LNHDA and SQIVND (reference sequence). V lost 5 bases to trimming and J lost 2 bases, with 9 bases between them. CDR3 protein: CASSQTFQETQYF. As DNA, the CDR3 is TGTGCCAGTAGTCAGACATTTCAAGAGACCCAGTACTTC.

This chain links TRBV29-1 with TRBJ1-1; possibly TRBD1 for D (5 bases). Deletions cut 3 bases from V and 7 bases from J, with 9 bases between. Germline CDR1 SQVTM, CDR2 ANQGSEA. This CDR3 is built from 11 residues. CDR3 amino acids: CSVDGGGEAFF. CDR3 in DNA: TGCAGCGTTGACGGGGGGGGTGAAGCTTTCTTT.

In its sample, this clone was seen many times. This CDR3 reads CASSQDWDLDTEAFF. The CDR3 region has the DNA TGTGCCAGCAGCCAAGATTGGGACTTGGACACTGAAGCTTTCTTT. The chain links TRBV4-2 to TRBJ1-1; a weak D match, TRBD1 (5 bases). CDR3 size: 15 residues. Germline V gives CDR1 LGHNA, CDR2 YNFKEQ. V was pared by 0 bases and J by 3 bases, with 11 bases between.

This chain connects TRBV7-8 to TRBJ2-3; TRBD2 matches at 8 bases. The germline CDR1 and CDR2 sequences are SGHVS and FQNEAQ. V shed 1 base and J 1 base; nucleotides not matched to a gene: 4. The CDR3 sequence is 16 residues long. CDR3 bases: TGTGCCAGCAGCTTAGATCCAGCGGGGGGCACAGATACGCAGTATTTT. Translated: CASSLDPAGGTDTQYF.

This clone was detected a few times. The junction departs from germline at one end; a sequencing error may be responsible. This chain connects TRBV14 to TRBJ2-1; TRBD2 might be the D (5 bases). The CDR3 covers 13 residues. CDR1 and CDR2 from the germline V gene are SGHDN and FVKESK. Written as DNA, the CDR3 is TGTGCCAGCAGCCGTTCGGACTCCAATCAGCAGTTCTTC. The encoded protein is CASSRSDSNQQFF.

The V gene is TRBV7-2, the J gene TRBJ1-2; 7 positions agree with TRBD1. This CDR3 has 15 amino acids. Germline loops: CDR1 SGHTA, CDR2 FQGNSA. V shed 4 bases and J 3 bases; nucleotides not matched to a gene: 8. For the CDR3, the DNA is TGTGCCAGCAGCTCGCCCGCTAGGGGGCACTATGGCTACACCTTC. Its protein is CASSSPARGHYGYTF. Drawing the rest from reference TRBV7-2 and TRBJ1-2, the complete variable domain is GAGVSQSPSNKVTEKGKDVELRCDPISGHTALYWYRQSLGQGLEFLIYFQGNSAPDKSGLPSDRFSAERTGGSVSTLTIQRTQQEDSAVYLCASSSPARGHYGYTFGSGTRLTVV.

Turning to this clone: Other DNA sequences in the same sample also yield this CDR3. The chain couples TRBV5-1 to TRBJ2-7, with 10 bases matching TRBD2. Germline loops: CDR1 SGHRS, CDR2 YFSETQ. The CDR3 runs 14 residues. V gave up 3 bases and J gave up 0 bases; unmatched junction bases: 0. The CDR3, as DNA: TGCGCCAGCAGCTCTAGCGGGGGCTCCTACGAGCAGTACTTC. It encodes CASSSSGGSYEQYF.

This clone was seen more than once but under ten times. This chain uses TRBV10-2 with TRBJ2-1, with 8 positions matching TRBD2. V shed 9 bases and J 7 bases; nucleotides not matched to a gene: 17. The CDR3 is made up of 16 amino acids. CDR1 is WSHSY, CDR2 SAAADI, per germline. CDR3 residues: CASYSLTGGPENEQFF. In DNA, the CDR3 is TGCGCCAGTTACAGTCTTACGGGGGGGCCAGAGAATGAGCAGTTCTTC.

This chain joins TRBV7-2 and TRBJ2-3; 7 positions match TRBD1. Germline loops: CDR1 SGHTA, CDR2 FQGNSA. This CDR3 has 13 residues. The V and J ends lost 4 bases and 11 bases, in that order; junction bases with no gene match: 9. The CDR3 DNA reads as TGTGCCAGCAGCTGGGTCGGGCAGGGGGAGCAGTATTTT. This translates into CASSWVGQGEQYF.

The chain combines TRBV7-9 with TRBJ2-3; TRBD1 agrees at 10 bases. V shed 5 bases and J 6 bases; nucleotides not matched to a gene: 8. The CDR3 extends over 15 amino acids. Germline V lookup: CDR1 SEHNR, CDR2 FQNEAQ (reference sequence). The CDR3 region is CASSLRQGATDTQYF. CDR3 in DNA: TGTGCCAGCAGCCTCAGACAGGGGGCCACCGATACGCAGTATTTT.

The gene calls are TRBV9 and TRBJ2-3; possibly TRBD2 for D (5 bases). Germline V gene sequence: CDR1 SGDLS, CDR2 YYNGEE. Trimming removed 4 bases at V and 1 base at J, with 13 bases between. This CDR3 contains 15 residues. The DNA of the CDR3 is TGTGCCAGCAGCCTCGGCGCGGGCGGCACAGATACGCAGTATTTT. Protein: CASSLGAGGTDTQYF.

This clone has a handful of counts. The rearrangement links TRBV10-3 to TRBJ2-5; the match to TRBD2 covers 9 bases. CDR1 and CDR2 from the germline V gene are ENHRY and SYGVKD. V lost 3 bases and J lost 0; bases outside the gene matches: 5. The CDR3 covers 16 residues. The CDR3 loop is CAISERLAGNQETQYF. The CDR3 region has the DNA TGTGCCATCAGTGAAAGGCTAGCGGGGAACCAAGAGACCCAGTACTTC.

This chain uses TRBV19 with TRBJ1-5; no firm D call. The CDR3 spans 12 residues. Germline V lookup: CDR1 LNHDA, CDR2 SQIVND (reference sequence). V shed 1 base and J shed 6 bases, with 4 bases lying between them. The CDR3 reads CASSIGSQPQHF. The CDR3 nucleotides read TGTGCCAGTAGTATAGGTAGTCAGCCCCAGCATTTT. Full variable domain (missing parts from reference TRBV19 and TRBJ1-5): DGGITQSPKYLFRKEGQNVTLSCEQNLNHDAMYWYRQDPGQGLRLIYYSQIVNDFQKGDIAEGYSVSREKKESFPLTVTSAQKNPTAFYLCASSIGSQPQHFGDGTRLSIL.

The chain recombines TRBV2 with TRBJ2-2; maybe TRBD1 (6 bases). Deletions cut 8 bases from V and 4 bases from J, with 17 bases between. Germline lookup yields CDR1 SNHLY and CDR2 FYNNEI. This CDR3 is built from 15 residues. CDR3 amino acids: CASGFRGSGTGELFF. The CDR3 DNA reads TGTGCCAGCGGGTTTAGGGGGAGCGGCACCGGGGAGCTGTTTTTT. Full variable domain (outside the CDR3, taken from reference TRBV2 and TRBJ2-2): EPEVTQTPSHQVTQMGQEVILRCVPISNHLYFYWYRQILGQKVEFLVSFYNNEISEKSEIFDDQFSVERPDGSNFTLKIRSTKLEDSAMYFCASGFRGSGTGELFFGEGSRLTVL.

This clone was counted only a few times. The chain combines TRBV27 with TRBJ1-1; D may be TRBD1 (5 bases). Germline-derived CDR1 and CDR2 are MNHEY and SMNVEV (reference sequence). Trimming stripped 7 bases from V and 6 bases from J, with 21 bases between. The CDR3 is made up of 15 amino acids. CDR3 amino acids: CASIPDHGRGAEAFF. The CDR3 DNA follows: TGTGCCAGCATCCCGGATCATGGAAGGGGTGCTGAAGCTTTCTTT.

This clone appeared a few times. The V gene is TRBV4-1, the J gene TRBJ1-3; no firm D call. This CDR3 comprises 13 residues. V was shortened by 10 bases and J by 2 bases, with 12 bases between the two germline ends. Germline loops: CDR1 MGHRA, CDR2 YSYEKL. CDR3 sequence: CATQTEPGNTIYF. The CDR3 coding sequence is TGCGCCACCCAGACTGAACCTGGAAACACCATATATTTT.